Each of the 5 T cell receptor beta chains below was sequenced from the same sample in a study of blood T cell repertoires in COVID-19 (TCRdb year 2020). Library method: the immunoSEQ multiplex PCR assay. TCRdb obtained this table from immuneACCESS and retained in-frame rearrangements with V and J assigned. These tables miss some clones; where compared with another copy, unresolved V genes account for less than half of the shortfall, and the remainder is unexplained. The sample table holds a few hundred thousand clones, of which about 89% were seen once. 2.2% of the sample goes to the ten largest clones. Sequencing was done on a sample of peripheral blood. Receptor source: a man aged 50 to 59 with acute or convalescent COVID-19.

The CDR3 spells CASSQQGAEAFF. CDR3 bases: TGTGCCAGCAGCCAACAGGGGGCTGAAGCTTTCTTT. The rearrangement joins TRBV2 to TRBJ1-1; TRBD1 agrees at 8 bases. The CDR3 sequence is 12 residues long. Unmatched junction bases numbered 3, after V lost 6 bases and J lost 6 bases. Per the germline V gene, CDR1 is SNHLY and CDR2 is FYNNEI.

The chain uses TRBV11-2 and TRBJ1-2, with TRBD1 matching 7 bases. CDR3 length: 17 residues. Looked up from germline, CDR1 is SGHAT and CDR2 is FQNNGV. V was pared by 1 base and J by 6 bases, with 14 bases of the junction left unmatched. The CDR3 bases are TGTGCCAGCAGCTTAGGGGCAGGGGGAGGAATTACTGATGGCTACACCTTC. Translation: CASSLGAGGGITDGYTF.

The chain combines TRBV24-1 with TRBJ2-1; 8 bases map to TRBD1. Germline trimming cut 5 bases from V and 7 bases from J; bases unmatched to any gene: 12. Germline CDR1 reads KGHDR; CDR2 reads SFDVKD. The CDR3 sequence is 16 residues long. CDR3 sequence (DNA): TGTGCCACCAGTGGGGCAGGGGGCCCTTCGATGAATGAGCAGTTCTTC. It codes for CATSGAGGPSMNEQFF.

The rearrangement uses TRBV19 and TRBJ1-2; 9 nucleotides align to TRBD1. The CDR3 is made up of 14 amino acids. V lost 7 bases to trimming and J lost 4 bases; unmatched junction nucleotides: 7. Germline V CDR1 and CDR2: LNHDA, SQIVND (reference sequence). CDR3: CASNRQGEVYGYTF. The CDR3 region has the DNA TGTGCCAGTAACCGACAGGGGGAGGTCTATGGCTACACCTTC.

The chain couples TRBV28 to TRBJ2-5; 14 nucleotides match TRBD2. The CDR3 length is 18 residues. CDR1 MDHEN and CDR2 SYDVKM come from the germline V gene. V lost 5 bases to trimming and J lost 0 bases; unmatched junction nucleotides: 8. The CDR3 reads CASSPLGLAGAYQETQYF. The CDR3 DNA is TGTGCCAGCAGTCCCCTGGGACTAGCGGGGGCGTACCAAGAGACCCAGTACTTC.